Listed below are T cell receptor beta chains from one sample, sequenced in a study of T cell repertoires in cytomegalovirus infection. TCRdb processed the reads anew with MiXCR; each CDR3 protein has one entry. The data show 350,000 to 550,000 distinct CDR3 sequences, about 33% seen once. The source material was PBMCs. These receptor sequences come from a human donor in good health (CMV status not recorded). Some clones in this sample may be carry-over from other donors' samples. Both conserved end residues are part of each CDR3. Each record gives: J gene, clone size, D gene, V gene, CDR3 DNA, CDR3 protein. A D gene is named only where the DNA matches it firmly. The size of a clone is reported for some rows only, either as once, few or many, or as a class for expanded clones.

TRBJ1-5 few . TRBV6-2/TRBV6-3 TGTGCCAGCAGTTACTCGATGCGGGGTCAGCCCCAGCATTTT CASSYSMRGQPQHF
TRBJ2-5 few . TRBV4-1 TGCGCCAGCAGCCAAGGTGCGGAGACCCAGTACTTC CASSQGAETQYF
TRBJ2-1 many TRBD2 TRBV12-3/TRBV12-4 TGTGCCACACTAGCGGAGAAAAACAATGAGCAGTTCTTC CATLAEKNNEQFF
TRBJ1-4 . . TRBV4-1 TGCGCCAGCAGCCAAGATCTTTCCGGACAGATTAATGAAAAACTGTTTTTT CASSQDLSGQINEKLFF
TRBJ2-7 many TRBD1 TRBV7-2 TGTGCCAGCAGGTCCCCCGGGACAGGGTCGAACGAGCAGTACTTC CASRSPGTGSNEQYF
TRBJ1-2 . . TRBV6-5 TGTGCCAGCAGCCTCGCCCCGGCGACAGCTAACTATGGCTACACCTTC CASSLAPATANYGYTF
TRBJ2-7 many TRBD1 TRBV7-9 TGTGCCAGCAGCTCCTGGACAGGGAAAGGGTACGAGCAGTACTTC CASSSWTGKGYEQYF
TRBJ1-3 . . TRBV30 TGTGCCCAGACCGACGGCAGGGCCGGAAACACCATATATTTT CAQTDGRAGNTIYF
TRBJ1-4 few . TRBV5-6 TGTGCCAGCAGCTTGGCACAGGGAAGAAATGAAAAACTGTTTTTT CASSLAQGRNEKLFF
TRBJ2-2 . TRBD1 TRBV12-3/TRBV12-4 TGTGCCAGCAGTTTAAGGACAGGGCGTCCCGGGGAGCTGTTTTTT CASSLRTGRPGELFF
TRBJ1-1 . . TRBV6-1 TGTGCCAGCAGTGGAGGGGTTGCCACTGAAGCTTTCTTT CASSGGVATEAFF
TRBJ2-7 . TRBD2 TRBV11-1 TGTGCCAGCAGAATCCGAGGCGAGGGGAGGGGCCCCCTCTACGAGCAGTACTTC CASRIRGEGRGPLYEQYF
TRBJ2-1 few . TRBV4-3 TGCGCCAGCAGCCAAGATCGGTTGGGGGGCATGGCCCATGAGCAGTTCTTC CASSQDRLGGMAHEQFF
TRBJ2-7 many . TRBV7-9 TGTGCCAGCAGCCCAGGACACACCGTCCTCTACGAGCAGTACTTC CASSPGHTVLYEQYF
TRBJ2-7 . TRBD2 TRBV11-2 TGTGCCAGCAGCTTAGATCCTCGTCTAGCGGCCTACGAGCAGTACTTC CASSLDPRLAAYEQYF
TRBJ1-5 many TRBD1 TRBV12-3/TRBV12-4 TGTGCCAGCAGCCCTCAGGGGGTCAATCAGCCCCAGCATTTT CASSPQGVNQPQHF
TRBJ2-3 many . TRBV11-2 TGTGCCAGCAGCCAGGGGACAAACACAGATACGCAGTATTTT CASSQGTNTDTQYF
TRBJ1-6 . . TRBV2 TGTGCCAGCAGTGAAGGCACTTCCACTAATTCACCCCTCCACTTT CASSEGTSTNSPLHF
TRBJ2-3 . . TRBV20-1 TGCAGTGCTAGTCCAGAAGCTTGGGAGGATACGCAGTATTTT CSASPEAWEDTQYF
TRBJ1-6 . . TRBV2 TGTGCCAGCAGTGAAGAGGGAATAGCCGGTTCACCCCTCCACTTT CASSEEGIAGSPLHF
TRBJ2-7 few . TRBV6-6 TGTGCCAGCAGTTACAGGGGCCTTGGCGAGCAGTACTTC CASSYRGLGEQYF
TRBJ1-1 many . TRBV11-3 TGTGCCAGCAGCTTAAACGGAATGAACACTGAAGCTTTCTTT CASSLNGMNTEAFF
TRBJ2-5 . . TRBV3-1 TGTGCCAGCAGCCAAGAGGGAATCCAAGAGACCCAGTACTTC CASSQEGIQETQYF
TRBJ2-5 . . TRBV6-2/TRBV6-3 TGTGCCAGCAGAGGGACTCAAAAAGAGACCCAGTACTTC CASRGTQKETQYF
TRBJ2-1 . TRBD1 TRBV6-8 TGTGCCAGCAGCCGCCGGGACAGACGGGATGGTGAGCAGTTCTTC CASSRRDRRDGEQFF
TRBJ2-1 . TRBD2 TRBV24-1 TGTGCCACCAGTGGGGGTGGGCTAGCGGATTTCAATGAGCAGTTCTTC CATSGGGLADFNEQFF
TRBJ1-6 . . TRBV28 TGTGCCAGCAGGGGCGGCAGCAGCTCCTATAATTCACCCCTCCACTTT CASRGGSSSYNSPLHF
TRBJ2-1 many . TRBV7-2 TGTGCCAGCAGCTTAGTACGGGGGGCCGAATACAATGAGCAGTTCTTC CASSLVRGAEYNEQFF
TRBJ2-1 few TRBD2 TRBV6-8 TGTGCCAGCAGTTACATACTAGCGGGGGGGCCCGGTGAGCAGTTCTTC CASSYILAGGPGEQFF
TRBJ1-3 . . TRBV6-6 TGTGCCAGCAGTTACCCTCCCTTGTCCCTCTCTGGAAACACCATATATTTT CASSYPPLSLSGNTIYF
TRBJ1-1 . . TRBV19 TGTGCCACCGTCCCGGGGGGAGGCCGCGCTGAAGCTTTCTTT CATVPGGGRAEAFF
TRBJ2-7 . TRBD1 TRBV2 TGTGCCAGCAGCCGGGACAGGGAGTCTTCCGAGCAGTACTTC CASSRDRESSEQYF
TRBJ1-6 . TRBD1 TRBV12-3/TRBV12-4 TGTGCCAGCACCATACTGGGGGGGACAGCAAATTCACCCCTCCACTTT CASTILGGTANSPLHF
TRBJ2-1 . TRBD1 TRBV10-3 TGTGCCATCAGTGAGTCTGGACAGGGTCCCAATGAGCAGTTCTTC CAISESGQGPNEQFF
TRBJ2-2 many . TRBV12-3/TRBV12-4 TGTGCCAGCAGTATTCCGGTGGGGGGAGAAACCGGGGAGCTGTTTTTT CASSIPVGGETGELFF
TRBJ2-1 few . TRBV20-1 TGCAGTGCTAGCGGGGGGCCCTATGGTGAGCAGTTCTTC CSASGGPYGEQFF
TRBJ1-3 few . TRBV7-9 TGTGCCAGTAGAGGGTATTCCTCTGGAAACACCATATATTTT CASRGYSSGNTIYF
TRBJ2-2 many TRBD1 TRBV12-3/TRBV12-4 TGTGCCAGCAGTCCCGGGACAGCTAACACCGGGGAGCTGTTTTTT CASSPGTANTGELFF
TRBJ2-1 few . TRBV28 TGTGCCAGCAGTGAGACAGTAAGCTCCTACAATGAGCAGTTCTTC CASSETVSSYNEQFF
TRBJ1-1 . . TRBV6-5 TGTGCCAGCAGTTCGGGGCGTCCCACGCCCCATGAAGCTTTCTTT CASSSGRPTPHEAFF
TRBJ1-6 many . TRBV7-9 TGTGCCAGCAGCTTCCCAGGGTCGGACTCCTATAATTCACCCCTCCACTTT CASSFPGSDSYNSPLHF
TRBJ1-5 . . TRBV7-2 TGTGCCAGCAGCTTAGTGGGTAACTTCTGTCAGCCCCGGCATTTT CASSLVGNFCQPRHF